Listed here is a single TCR beta chain. In the source study's methods: How many nucleated cells were present was estimated from reference gene primer amplification. Method: immunoSEQ multiplex PCR; TCRdb's copy keeps in-frame clones and lacks some. That table gives V, J and clone size, and the DNA gave D and trimming. Here the sample spans roughly 230,000 clones, 80% to 85% being singletons. V lost 3 bases and J 6 bases, leaving 17 bases between the germline ends. CDR1 and CDR2 (germline): KGHSH, LQKENI. This CDR3 is built from 15 residues. These data originate in a study of blood T cell repertoires in COVID-19.

The chain has TRBV18 and TRBJ1-2, with D perhaps matching TRBD1 (5 bases). The sequenced material came from PBMCs or T cells enriched from blood (not recorded which). The origin of this receptor is a man aged 45 to 65 who had recovered from COVID-19. The CDR3 region is CASSPLSSGEDGYTF. CDR3 nucleotides: TGTGCCAGCTCACCTCTCAGTTCGGGGGAGGATGGCTACACCTTC. Drawing the rest from reference TRBV18 and TRBJ1-2, the complete variable domain is NAGVMQNPRHLVRRRGQEARLRCSPMKGHSHVYWYRQLPEEGLKFMVYLQKENIIDESGMPKERFSAEFPKEGPSILRIQQVVRGDSAAYFCASSPLSSGEDGYTFGSGTRLTVV.